This TCR beta chain was documented in a study of CD8 T cells in ankylosing spondylitis. This CDR3 has 13 amino acids. Looked up from germline, CDR1 is MDHEN and CDR2 is SYDVKM. V lost 5 bases to trimming and J lost 9 bases, with 17 bases between them. Study-wide points: Disease-associated clones were reportedly significantly overrepresented in matched ankylosing spondylitis synovial fluid. Within ankylosing spondylitis blood, a TCR beta motif made up of roughly eight highly homologous variants appeared to be characteristic.

This clonotype was recorded once. Its specificity is not known. Scientists made TCR beta libraries using quantitative 5'-RACE with molecular barcodes. TCRdb redid the calling of the 5' RACE reads with MiXCR, one entry per CDR3 protein. The table records about 390,000 distinct CDR3 sequences, about 22% of them present only once. The sample was blood, either unsorted or a sorted T cell fraction (not recorded which). The V call is TRBV28, the J call TRBJ2-7, with D hard to call. The origin of this receptor is a male donor with ankylosing spondylitis. CDR3 nucleotide sequence: TGTGCCAGCAGTACCGGACGGCTCTTGGGGCAGTACTTC. This gives the protein CASSTGRLLGQYF. The full variable domain, rest sourced from reference TRBV28 and TRBJ2-7, is DVKVTQSSRYLVKRTGEKVFLECVQDMDHENMFWYRQDPGLGLRLIYFSYDVKMKEKGDIPEGYSVSREKKERFSLILESASTNQTSMYLCASSTGRLLGQYFGPGTRLTVT.